This TCR beta chain stems from a study of blood T cells in healthy people across ages. Background on the study: When template switching was applied, about one barcoded beta molecule was captured per two T cells. Regarding the study as a whole: Naive T cell percentage strongly correlated with TCR beta diversity. A roughly linear fall in TCR beta diversity per million T cells was seen with increasing age.

V lost 6 bases, J lost 4 bases, and 18 bases lay in between. The length of the CDR3 is 15 residues. Germline CDR1 MDHEN, CDR2 SYDVKM. In regard to this clonotype: Its antigen is not known.

A sample-barcoded 5' primer and a J-beta primer mix were used in a second PCR of about 6 to 11 cycles. The template-switch adaptor was a 5' adaptor with 12 random nucleotides. It tagged each cDNA molecule. Via MiXCR, TCRdb re-called the 5' RACE reads, giving one row per CDR3 protein. The sample has about 780,000 distinct CDR3 sequences, 46% seen once. The clonotype originates from a man older than 75 in good health. The source material was blood. V and J are TRBV28 and TRBJ2-5; D tentatively reads TRBD1 or TRBD2 (5 bases each). The CDR3, as DNA: TGTGCCAGCAGCCATACAGGCATTGGGGGAGAGACCCAGTACTTC. This codes for CASSHTGIGGETQYF.